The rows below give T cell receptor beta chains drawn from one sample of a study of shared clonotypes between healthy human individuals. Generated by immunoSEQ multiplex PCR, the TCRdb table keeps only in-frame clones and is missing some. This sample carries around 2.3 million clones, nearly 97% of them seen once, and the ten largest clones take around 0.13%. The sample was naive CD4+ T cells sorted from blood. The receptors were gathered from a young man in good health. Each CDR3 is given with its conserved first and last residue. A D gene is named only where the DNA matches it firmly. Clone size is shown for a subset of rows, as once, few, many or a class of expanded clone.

CDR3nt: TGTGCCAGCAGCTTAGCGGGGGGCCCCTACGAGCAGTACTTC
CDR3aa: CASSLAGGPYEQYF
j_gene: TRBJ2-7
d_gene: NA
v_gene: TRBV7-6
abundance: NA

CDR3nt: TGTGCCAGCAGTCCAATCGGGGGAATTGAAAAACTGTTTTTT
CDR3aa: CASSPIGGIEKLFF
j_gene: TRBJ1-4
d_gene: NA
v_gene: TRBV27
abundance: NA

CDR3nt: TGTGCCAGCTCACGGCTGCTAGCGGGAACAGGAGCAGGCTCAGATACGCAGTATTTT
CDR3aa: CASSRLLAGTGAGSDTQYF
j_gene: TRBJ2-3
d_gene: TRBD2
v_gene: TRBV18
abundance: NA

CDR3nt: TGTGCCTGGAGTGGGCAGGGTGACTCCTACGAGCAGTACTTC
CDR3aa: CAWSGQGDSYEQYF
j_gene: TRBJ2-7
d_gene: NA
v_gene: TRBV30
abundance: NA

CDR3nt: TGTGCCAGCAGCTTGCTCCACACAGATACGCAGTATTTT
CDR3aa: CASSLLHTDTQYF
j_gene: TRBJ2-3
d_gene: NA
v_gene: TRBV7-2
abundance: NA

CDR3nt: TGTGCCATCAGTGACCCCTCCAGGGGACTCTCTGGAAACACCATATATTTT
CDR3aa: CAISDPSRGLSGNTIYF
j_gene: TRBJ1-3
d_gene: NA
v_gene: TRBV10-3
abundance: NA

CDR3nt: TGTGCCAGCTCACCACCGGTGGCAGACGATCAGCCCCAGCATTTT
CDR3aa: CASSPPVADDQPQHF
j_gene: TRBJ1-5
d_gene: NA
v_gene: TRBV18
abundance: NA

CDR3nt: TGCGCCAGCAGCCAAGATCGGGGGGAGGGAGGCACCGGGGAGCTGTTTTTT
CDR3aa: CASSQDRGEGGTGELFF
j_gene: TRBJ2-2
d_gene: TRBD2
v_gene: TRBV4-3
abundance: NA

CDR3nt: TGTGCCAGCTCACCCTCCATCAGGGACAATGAGCAGTTCTTC
CDR3aa: CASSPSIRDNEQFF
j_gene: TRBJ2-1
d_gene: NA
v_gene: TRBV18
abundance: once

CDR3nt: TGCGCCAGCAGCCAAGGAGGTCCGGGTTTATACACCGGGGAGCTGTTTTTT
CDR3aa: CASSQGGPGLYTGELFF
j_gene: TRBJ2-2
d_gene: NA
v_gene: TRBV4-3
abundance: NA

CDR3nt: TGTGCCAGCAGCCAGGACAGGGGCGGCTACAATGAGCAGTTCTTC
CDR3aa: CASSQDRGGYNEQFF
j_gene: TRBJ2-1
d_gene: TRBD1
v_gene: TRBV7-2
abundance: NA

CDR3nt: TGTGCCAGCACCCCCACCGGGGGCGGTAATTCACCCCTCCACTTT
CDR3aa: CASTPTGGGNSPLHF
j_gene: TRBJ1-6
d_gene: NA
v_gene: TRBV5-8
abundance: NA

CDR3nt: TGTGCCAGCAGGAAAATACAGGGGGATGGCTACACCTTC
CDR3aa: CASRKIQGDGYTF
j_gene: TRBJ1-2
d_gene: TRBD1
v_gene: TRBV2
abundance: few

CDR3nt: TGCGCCAGCAGCTTGAACACAGGGGGGTATAATTCACCCCTCCACTTT
CDR3aa: CASSLNTGGYNSPLHF
j_gene: TRBJ1-6
d_gene: TRBD1
v_gene: TRBV5-1
abundance: NA

CDR3nt: TGCGCCAGCAGCTTGGTGCCGGGGCCTAACACCGGGGAGCTGTTTTTT
CDR3aa: CASSLVPGPNTGELFF
j_gene: TRBJ2-2
d_gene: NA
v_gene: TRBV5-1
abundance: NA

CDR3nt: TGTGCCAGCCCCGGAAGGTTCTATGGCTACACCTTC
CDR3aa: CASPGRFYGYTF
j_gene: TRBJ1-2
d_gene: NA
v_gene: TRBV6-4
abundance: NA

CDR3nt: TGCGCCAGCAGCTTGTCCCACGGAGATAATGAAAAACTGTTTTTT
CDR3aa: CASSLSHGDNEKLFF
j_gene: TRBJ1-4
d_gene: NA
v_gene: TRBV5-1
abundance: NA

CDR3nt: TGTGCCAGCAGCAACGCACTTCAGGGAGGCAATCAGCCCCAGCATTTT
CDR3aa: CASSNALQGGNQPQHF
j_gene: TRBJ1-5
d_gene: NA
v_gene: TRBV7-9
abundance: NA

CDR3nt: TGTGCCAGCAGCAAAGGTTTCTTT
CDR3aa: CASSKGFF
j_gene: TRBJ1-1
d_gene: NA
v_gene: TRBV21-1
abundance: NA